This entry lists 11 T cell receptor beta chains sequenced from one sample in a study of cytomegalovirus exposure and HLA in healthy donors. The PCR was carried out with 60 Vbeta primers and 13 Jbeta primers. Libraries were prepared by immunoSEQ multiplex PCR; TCRdb keeps only in-frame clonotypes and omits some of them. Here the sample spans about 160,000 clones, 60% to 85% being singletons. The sample taken for sequencing was PBMCs. These receptors came from a woman in her twenties or thirties in good health and CMV-seronegative.

The CDR3 protein is CASGPGLSGANVLTF. The CDR3 DNA reads TGTGCTAGTGGTCCTGGCCTCTCTGGGGCCAACGTCCTGACTTTC. The V gene is TRBV12-5, the J gene TRBJ2-6; D unresolved. Germline V lookup: CDR1 LGHNT, CDR2 FRNRAP. This CDR3 spans 15 amino acids. The V and J ends lost 5 bases and 0 bases respectively, with 8 bases between them.

CDR3 in DNA: TGTGCCTGGAGTGTCCAAGAGGGGGTTGACATTCAGTACTTC. Amino acids: CAWSVQEGVDIQYF. The chain combines TRBV30 with TRBJ2-4; D is possibly TRBD1 (6 bases). V shed 0 bases and J shed 8 bases, with 14 bases lying between them. Germline V gives CDR1 GTSNPN, CDR2 SVGIG (reference sequence). This CDR3 has 14 amino acids. The full variable domain, completed using reference TRBV30 and TRBJ2-4, is SQTIHQWPATLVQPVGSPLSLECTVEGTSNPNLYWYRQAAGRGLQLLFYSVGIGQISSEVPQNLSASRPQDRQFILSSKKLLLSDSGFYLCAWSVQEGVDIQYFGAGTRLSVL.

V is TRBV5-1 and J is TRBJ2-5, with 9 bases identical to TRBD2. The DNA matches TRBJ2-7 better at its end, which makes the J call doubtful. The germline gives CDR1 SGHRS, CDR2 YFSETQ. This CDR3 is built from 17 residues. CDR3 sequence reads: CASSLAAVAGVSYEQYF. For the CDR3, the DNA is TGCGCCAGCAGCTTGGCCGCGGTAGCGGGGGTCTCCTACGAGCAGTACTTC.

V gene TRBV6-5 combines with J gene TRBJ2-4; 7 nucleotides line up with TRBD1. Trimming removed 0 bases from V and 10 bases from J; junction bases left unmatched: 6. The germline V gene has CDR1 MNHEY and CDR2 SVGAGI. The CDR3 has 14 amino acids. CDR3 coding DNA: TGTGCCAGCAGTTACTCGCGACAGGGACAAATTCAGTACTTC. Encoded protein: CASSYSRQGQIQYF.

The chain links TRBV30 to TRBJ1-3; D might be TRBD1 (6 bases). Trimming removed 2 bases from V and 1 base from J, with 18 bases in between. The germline V gene has CDR1 GTSNPN and CDR2 SVGIG (reference sequence). CDR3 length equals 17 residues. The DNA of the CDR3 is TGTGCCTGGAGTACGTTCAGGGGCGCGGAATCTGGAAACACCATATATTTT. Translation: CAWSTFRGAESGNTIYF.

V is TRBV6-1 and J is TRBJ1-1, with D perhaps TRBD1 (6 bases). V lost 4 bases to trimming and J lost 2 bases, with 17 bases between them. The CDR3 consists of 16 residues. Germline V CDR1 and CDR2: MNHNS, SASEGT. CDR3 in DNA: TGTGCCAGCAGTGGACCGATACAGGGACTAAACACTGAAGCTTTCTTT. Translation gives CASSGPIQGLNTEAFF.

The chain combines TRBV11-2 with TRBJ1-1; D may be TRBD1 (5 bases). The ends were cut back, 5 bases at V and 1 base at J, with 11 bases in the middle. Germline assignment: CDR1 SGHAT and CDR2 FQNNGV. CDR3 length equals 14 residues. CDR3 sequence: CASSPIRGNTEAFF. CDR3 DNA sequence: TGTGCCAGCAGCCCCATAAGGGGGAACACTGAAGCTTTCTTT.

There are a few counts of this clone. The gene calls are TRBV7-6 and TRBJ2-2; no reliable D call. V lost 5 bases and J 1 base, leaving 8 bases between the germline ends. Germline V gene sequence: CDR1 SGHVS, CDR2 FNYEAQ. The CDR3 has 14 amino acids. CDR3 sequence (DNA): TGTGCCAGCAGCCTCGTCCTGAACACCGGGGAGCTGTTTTTT. This encodes CASSLVLNTGELFF.

The chain recombines TRBV7-3 with TRBJ2-7; D is perhaps TRBD1 (6 bases). Germline-derived CDR1 and CDR2 are SGHTA and FQGTGA. Trimming left V 5 bases short and J 0 bases short, with 11 bases between. The CDR3 is made up of 14 amino acids. The DNA of the CDR3 is TGTGCCAGCAGCCGGACAGCGAGCTCCTACGAGCAGTACTTC. As protein: CASSRTASSYEQYF.

The chain uses TRBV30 and TRBJ2-3; 13 bases fit TRBD2. The CDR3 has 16 residues. J lost 2 bases, V lost 4 bases, and 6 bases had no gene match. The germline V gene has CDR1 GTSNPN and CDR2 SVGIG (reference sequence). CDR3 in DNA: TGTGCCTGGAATCTGGGACTAGCGGGACTCACAGATACGCAGTATTTT. This codes for CAWNLGLAGLTDTQYF.

This clone has only one observation. The chain has TRBV2 and TRBJ2-4, with 10 bases fitting TRBD2. Unmatched junction bases numbered 4, after V lost 7 bases and J lost 1 base. The CDR3 length is 15 residues. The germline V gene encodes CDR1 SNHLY and CDR2 FYNNEI. CDR3 DNA sequence: TGTGCCAGCATGGGTAGCGGGGGGGCCAAAAACATTCAGTACTTC. This gives the protein CASMGSGGAKNIQYF.